These 10 T cell receptor beta chains came from one sample sequenced in a study of blood T cell repertoires in COVID-19. Data came from immunoSEQ multiplex PCR; TCRdb stores just in-frame clones and leaves some out. The sample includes 80,000 or so clones, approximately 78% seen only once; the top ten take around a third. Input material: peripheral blood. The origin of the receptors is a woman in her seventies with acute or convalescent COVID-19.

The CDR3 spells CASSQALLANNEQFF. The CDR3 coding sequence is TGTGCCAGCAGCCAAGCATTACTAGCGAATAATGAGCAGTTCTTC. V and J are TRBV3-1 (or the pseudogene TRBV3-2) and TRBJ2-1; 7 bases line up with TRBD2. This CDR3 spans 15 amino acids. J gave up 7 bases and V 1 base, and 7 bases lay outside the gene matches. Per the germline V gene, CDR1 is LGHDT and CDR2 is YNNKEL (reference sequence).

This clone was recorded many times. Here the CDR3 reads CASSQNTNNEQFF. In DNA form, the CDR3 reads TGTGCCAGCAGTCAAAACACTAACAATGAGCAGTTCTTC. The V and J genes are TRBV27 and TRBJ2-1, with unresolved D. Germline V gene sequence: CDR1 MNHEY, CDR2 SMNVEV (reference sequence). The V end lost 5 bases, the J end lost 5 bases, and 10 bases lay between the germline ends. This CDR3 contains 13 residues.

The genes are TRBV15 and TRBJ1-4, with a tentative D call TRBD1 (6 bases). Deletions cut 5 bases from V and 4 bases from J, with 11 bases between. Germline V gene lookup returns CDR1 LNHNV and CDR2 YYDKDF (reference sequence). This CDR3 has 14 amino acids. CDR3 sequence (DNA): TGTGCCACCAGCGTGGGGGCGAGTAATGAAAAACTGTTTTTT. Translated: CATSVGASNEKLFF.

This chain connects TRBV19 to TRBJ2-1; 13 bases map to TRBD2. In germline, CDR1 is LNHDA, CDR2 SQIVND (reference sequence). V lost 1 base, J lost 8 bases, and 5 bases stayed unmatched. The CDR3 consists of 16 residues. The CDR3 loop is CASSIGGTSGTHEQFF. The CDR3 DNA reads as TGTGCCAGTAGTATAGGCGGGACTAGCGGGACCCATGAGCAGTTCTTC.

The count of this clone is one. This chain joins TRBV3-1 (or the pseudogene TRBV3-2) and TRBJ2-5; maybe TRBD2 (5 bases). The V gene's germline CDR1 is LGHDT and CDR2 YNNKEL (reference sequence). Deletions cut 5 bases from V and 5 bases from J, with 15 bases between. This CDR3 has 14 residues. CDR3 sequence reads: CASSSRSEVETQYF. In DNA, the CDR3 is TGTGCCAGCAGCTCCCGGTCGGAGGTGGAGACCCAGTACTTC.

This clone has just a few counts. The CDR3, as DNA: TGTGCCAGTAGTATCGGCAGACAGGGCTACGAGCAGTACTTC. Its protein is CASSIGRQGYEQYF. The chain is built from TRBV19 and TRBJ2-7; 7 bases map to TRBD1. Unmatched junction bases numbered 5, after V lost 3 bases and J lost 3 bases. In germline, CDR1 is LNHDA, CDR2 SQIVND (reference sequence). This CDR3 has 14 amino acids.

The chain couples TRBV11-2 to TRBJ2-7; 10 nucleotides agree with TRBD1. CDR3 length equals 15 residues. Germline-derived CDR1 and CDR2 are SGHAT and FQNNGV. J lost 3 bases, V lost 5 bases, and 7 bases had no gene match. The chain's CDR3 is CASSPRDRGGYEQYF. CDR3 coding DNA: TGTGCCAGCAGCCCCCGGGACAGGGGAGGCTACGAGCAGTACTTC.

This chain uses TRBV12-3 or TRBV12-4 with TRBJ1-2; 7 positions agree with TRBD1. The CDR3 has 13 amino acids. J was trimmed by 8 bases and V by 5 bases; bases with no gene match: 8. The CDR3 DNA follows: TGTGCCAGCAGTCCGGTCAGGGGGGTCGGCTACACCTTC. Amino acids: CASSPVRGVGYTF.

This chain joins TRBV5-1 and TRBJ2-2; TRBD2 might be the D (6 bases). CDR1 and CDR2 (germline): SGHRS, YFSETQ. This CDR3 comprises 15 residues. The V gene lost 4 bases and the J gene lost 5 bases, with 15 bases spanning the gap. CDR3 in DNA: TGCGCCAGCAGCGGAGAGATTGGAGGGACCGGGGAGCTGTTTTTT. Its translation: CASSGEIGGTGELFF.

The rearrangement links TRBV6-5 to TRBJ2-7, with TRBD1 as a possible D gene (6 bases). Trimming stripped 7 bases from V and 5 bases from J, with 18 bases between. CDR3 length equals 14 residues. The germline V gene has CDR1 MNHEY and CDR2 SVGAGI. The CDR3 spells CASKRTEGPNEQYF. CDR3 nucleotides: TGTGCCAGCAAGAGGACAGAAGGCCCCAACGAGCAGTACTTC.